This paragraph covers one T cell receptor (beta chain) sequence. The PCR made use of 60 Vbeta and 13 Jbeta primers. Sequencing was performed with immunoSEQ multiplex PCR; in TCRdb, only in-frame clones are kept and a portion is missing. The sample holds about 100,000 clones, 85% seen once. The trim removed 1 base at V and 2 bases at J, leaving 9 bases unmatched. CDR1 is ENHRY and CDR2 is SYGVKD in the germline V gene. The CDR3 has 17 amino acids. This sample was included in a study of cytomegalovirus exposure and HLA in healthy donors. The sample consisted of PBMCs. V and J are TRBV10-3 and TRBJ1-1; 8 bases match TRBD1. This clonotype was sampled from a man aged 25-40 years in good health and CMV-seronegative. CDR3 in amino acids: CAISEFFAGGSNTEAFF. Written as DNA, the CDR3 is TGTGCCATCAGTGAGTTTTTTGCAGGGGGCAGTAACACTGAAGCTTTCTTT.